This is a list of T cell receptor beta chains from one sample in a study of T cell repertoires in cytomegalovirus infection. For these TCRs, the target antigens are not known. MiXCR was run by TCRdb on the reads, yielding one entry per CDR3 protein. Among some 590,000 distinct CDR3 sequences listed, around two fifths were seen once. Sequenced here: cultured PBMCs, sampled from culture after CMV antigen stimulation. These receptors came from a human donor in good health (CMV status not recorded). Some clones in this sample may be carry-over from other donors' samples. Both conserved end residues are part of each CDR3. D genes are given only for firm matches. Clone size is stated in some rows and not others, as once, few, many or a class when expanded.

j_call	d_call	v_call	clone_size	cdr3_aa	cdr3_nt
TRBJ1-5	.	TRBV6-5	few	CASSPQWGGFQPQHF	TGTGCCAGCAGTCCCCAGTGGGGGGGTTTTCAGCCCCAGCATTTT
TRBJ2-4	.	TRBV7-2	few	CASSWVAKNIQYF	TGTGCCAGCAGCTGGGTCGCCAAAAACATTCAGTACTTC
TRBJ2-5	.	TRBV12-3/TRBV12-4	.	CASSSDELPGETQYF	TGTGCCAGCAGTTCGGACGAACTACCGGGGGAGACCCAGTACTTC
TRBJ2-3	TRBD2	TRBV4-1	few	CASSQDQRRGVPDTQYF	TGCGCCAGCAGCCAAGATCAGAGGCGGGGGGTCCCAGATACGCAGTATTTT
TRBJ1-3	.	TRBV19	.	CASGVGGSGNTIYF	TGTGCCAGTGGCGTCGGAGGATCCGGAAACACCATATATTTT
TRBJ2-7	.	TRBV19	.	CASSARTDYEQYF	TGTGCCAGTAGTGCCCGGACAGACTACGAGCAGTACTTC
TRBJ2-3	TRBD2	TRBV12-3/TRBV12-4	.	CARKLAGTTDTQYF	TGTGCCAGGAAGCTAGCGGGCACCACAGATACGCAGTATTTT
TRBJ2-7	.	TRBV12-3/TRBV12-4	.	CASSRASYEQYF	TGTGCCAGCAGCAGGGCGTCCTACGAGCAGTACTTC
TRBJ2-3	.	TRBV7-2	.	CASSLIGGLNTQYF	TGTGCCAGCAGCTTAATTGGAGGTCTAAATACGCAGTATTTT
TRBJ1-5	.	TRBV28	.	CASSAGAGFDQPQHF	TGTGCCAGCAGTGCCGGGGCAGGGTTTGACCAGCCCCAGCATTTT
TRBJ2-1	.	TRBV20-1	.	CSATSVVASYNEQFF	TGCAGTGCTACCTCTGTAGTTGCATCCTACAATGAGCAGTTCTTC
TRBJ1-1	.	TRBV3-1	.	CASSRWDGGGGTEAFF	TGTGCCAGCAGTCGATGGGATGGAGGGGGAGGCACTGAAGCTTTCTTT
TRBJ2-2	TRBD2	TRBV6-2/TRBV6-3	once	CASSYRGGTGELFF	TGTGCCAGCAGTTACCGGGGGGGCACCGGGGAGCTGTTTTTT
TRBJ1-1	.	TRBV7-2	.	CASSPGTSNTEAFF	TGTGCCAGCAGTCCCGGGACCTCGAACACTGAAGCTTTCTTT
TRBJ2-3	TRBD1	TRBV5-6	.	CASIRWDRGHRDTQYF	TGTGCCAGCATCAGGTGGGACAGGGGACATAGAGATACGCAGTATTTT
TRBJ2-2	TRBD2	TRBV7-8	.	CASSLRTSGNTGELFF	TGTGCCAGCAGCCTACGGACTAGCGGGAACACCGGGGAGCTGTTTTTT
TRBJ2-4	.	TRBV4-1	once	CASSQGWRDIQYF	TGCGCCAGCAGCCAGGGGTGGCGAGACATTCAGTACTTC
TRBJ1-5	.	TRBV15	.	CATSLGPFSNQPQHF	TGTGCCACCAGCTTGGGACCGTTTAGCAATCAGCCCCAGCATTTT
TRBJ2-2	.	TRBV7-6	.	CASSPGWGSNTGELFF	TGTGCCAGCAGCCCCGGGTGGGGGTCGAACACCGGGGAGCTGTTTTTT
TRBJ2-1	.	TRBV7-9	few	CASSDRLSYNEQFF	TGTGCCAGCAGCGACAGACTCTCCTACAATGAGCAGTTCTTC
TRBJ2-1	TRBD2	TRBV5-6	few	CASSWGPGTSGNEQFF	TGTGCCAGCAGCTGGGGGCCGGGGACTAGCGGTAATGAGCAGTTCTTC
TRBJ1-1	.	TRBV4-1	few	CASSQEGENTEAFF	TGCGCCAGCAGCCAAGAAGGGGAGAACACTGAAGCTTTCTTT
TRBJ2-2	TRBD2	TRBV6-2/TRBV6-3	.	CGTTGGQTGELFF	TGTGGAACGACGGGGGGGCAGACCGGGGAGCTGTTTTTT
TRBJ1-3	TRBD1	TRBV4-1	.	CASSQIMGQGDFHTIYF	TGCGCCAGCAGCCAGATTATGGGACAGGGGGATTTCCACACCATATATTTT
TRBJ1-6	.	TRBV5-6	.	CASTLKASSPLHF	TGTGCCAGCACCCTAAAAGCCAGTTCACCCCTCCACTTT
TRBJ1-2	TRBD1	TRBV4-3	few	CASSQTPGQGFYGYTF	TGCGCCAGCAGCCAAACCCCGGGACAGGGTTTCTATGGCTACACCTTC
TRBJ2-3	TRBD2	TRBV4-3	.	CASSQDGTSGSTDTQYF	TGCGCCAGCAGCCAAGATGGGACTAGCGGGAGCACAGATACGCAGTATTTT
TRBJ1-2	TRBD1	TRBV27	.	CASSGRGRGKSNYGYTF	TGTGCCAGCAGTGGGAGAGGCAGGGGGAAGTCTAACTATGGCTACACCTTC